The TCR beta chain under discussion was sequenced for a study of T cells in localized non-small cell lung cancer. Repertoires were generated with immunoSEQ multiplex PCR, while TCRdb's copy carries only in-frame clones and drops some. The sample shows roughly 1,500 clones, less than 30% of them seen only once. Germline-derived CDR1 and CDR2 are SQVTM and ANQGSEA. The V and J ends lost 1 base and 5 bases respectively, with 8 bases between them. The CDR3 has 12 amino acids. Relative to its sample, this clone is hyperexpanded. Other DNA variants within this sample encode the same CDR3. V is TRBV29-1 and J is TRBJ1-2; unclear D gene. The source was normal lung tissue next to the tumor, collected before any cancer treatment. The TCR originated in a man aged 40-75 years with stage III lung adenocarcinoma. The CDR3 coding sequence is TGCAGCGTTGAAGGCCTCGGGTATGGCTACACCTTC. It yields the protein CSVEGLGYGYTF.